This T cell receptor (beta chain) comes out of a study of shared clonotypes between healthy human individuals. This CDR3 contains 11 residues. V dropped 3 bases and J dropped 4 bases, with 3 bases sitting between them. The germline gives CDR1 SNHLY, CDR2 FYNNEI. General observations from the study: Lower generation probabilities were found for non-shared clonotypes than for those shared by all four donors.

Clones were read by immunoSEQ multiplex PCR, and TCRdb kept only the in-frame ones, dropping some. The repertoire includes about 710,000 clones, about 80% of them detected once, and more than 1.5% sits in the top ten. Only a few counts were recorded for this clone. The target antigen is unknown. This chain joins TRBV2 and TRBJ1-2; D not certain. This receptor was obtained from a woman in her thirties in good health. Sequencing input: memory CD4+ T cells sorted from blood. Subset: CD45RA-negative fraction. The CDR3 loop reads CASSERYGYTF. The CDR3 DNA reads TGTGCCAGCAGTGAGCGCTATGGCTACACCTTC.